The 31 T cell receptor beta chains below all came from one sample that was sequenced in a study of glioma-infiltrating T cells after dendritic cell vaccination. Documented time point: after dendritic cell vaccination, including at tumor progression/relapse. The repertoire was sequenced with immunoSEQ multiplex PCR; TCRdb's copy has only in-frame clones and lacks some. In the table there are roughly 80,000 clones, about nine tenths of which are singletons. The sequencing used blood, collected after dendritic cell vaccination. The receptors were gathered from a human donor with glioblastoma.

The rearrangement links TRBV4-1 to TRBJ2-3; D unresolved. Trimming left V 3 bases short and J 0 bases short, with 13 bases between. The CDR3 has 16 amino acids. Germline V gene lookup returns CDR1 MGHRA and CDR2 YSYEKL. CDR3 region: CASSQQSRISTDTQYF. CDR3 bases: TGCGCCAGCAGCCAGCAGTCTAGAATTAGCACAGATACGCAGTATTTT.

V is TRBV10-1 and J is TRBJ2-4; D uncertain. From germline, CDR1 is WNHNN and CDR2 SYGVQD (reference sequence). This CDR3 region has 15 residues. V was shortened by 4 bases and J by 0 bases, with 10 bases between the two germline ends. In nucleotides, the CDR3 is TGCGCCAGCAGTGTGGCCAGGAAAGCCAAAAACATTCAGTACTTC. This sequence encodes CASSVARKAKNIQYF.

The V call is TRBV25-1, the J call TRBJ1-2; D remains ambiguous. CDR3 size: 17 residues. Germline V CDR1 and CDR2: MGHDK, SYGVNS. Trimming shortened V by 3 bases and J by 2 bases, and 19 bases separated the two germline ends. CDR3 loop: CASSDSTPRRLNYGYTF. The DNA of the CDR3 is TGTGCCAGCAGTGATTCCACCCCCCGGAGGTTAAACTATGGCTACACCTTC.

A few counts support this clone. The chain has TRBV6-6 and TRBJ2-1; D is possibly TRBD1 (5 bases). CDR1 is MNHNY, CDR2 SVGAGI, per germline (reference sequence). Trimming removed 6 bases at V and 10 bases at J, with 19 bases between. The length of the CDR3 is 14 residues. The CDR3 here is CASSPSNSAGEQFF. The CDR3 region has the DNA TGTGCCAGCAGCCCTTCAAACTCGGCAGGGGAGCAGTTCTTC.

The V gene is TRBV18, the J gene TRBJ2-7; TRBD1 agrees at 7 bases. Trimming cost V 4 bases and J 2 bases; bases outside gene matches: 8. Germline V gives CDR1 KGHSH, CDR2 LQKENI. This CDR3 has 15 amino acids. The CDR3 is CASSRGAGGTYEQYF. In DNA, the CDR3 is TGTGCCAGCTCACGGGGAGCAGGGGGTACCTACGAGCAGTACTTC. The full variable domain, rest sourced from reference TRBV18 and TRBJ2-7, is NAGVMQNPRHLVRRRGQEARLRCSPMKGHSHVYWYRQLPEEGLKFMVYLQKENIIDESGMPKERFSAEFPKEGPSILRIQQVVRGDSAAYFCASSRGAGGTYEQYFGPGTRLTVT.

The chain carries TRBV5-1 and TRBJ2-3; 7 bases align to TRBD2. V lost 1 base to trimming and J lost 0 bases; unmatched junction nucleotides: 2. The CDR3 is 15 residues long. Germline CDR1 and CDR2: SGHRS and YFSETQ. In DNA form, the CDR3 reads TGCGCCAGCAGCTTGTATAGCGGGAGCACAGATACGCAGTATTTT. Translated: CASSLYSGSTDTQYF.

A few counts support this clone. The chain uses TRBV28 and TRBJ1-5; the match to TRBD1 covers 11 bases. With 7 bases clipped from V and 6 bases from J, the junction kept 11 bases outside the gene matches. This CDR3 has 16 residues. Germline CDR1 is MDHEN and CDR2 is SYDVKM. The DNA for the CDR3 is TGTGCCAGCATCCCAGGGGGGACAGGGGGTGGTCAGCCCCAGCATTTT. Encoded protein: CASIPGGTGGGQPQHF. The full variable domain, its missing parts supplied by reference TRBV28 and TRBJ1-5, is DVKVTQSSRYLVKRTGEKVFLECVQDMDHENMFWYRQDPGLGLRLIYFSYDVKMKEKGDIPEGYSVSREKKERFSLILESASTNQTSMYLCASIPGGTGGGQPQHFGDGTRLSIL.

This chain connects TRBV7-3 to TRBJ2-1, with 9 bases that match TRBD2. Unmatched junction bases numbered 7, after V lost 6 bases and J lost 4 bases. The CDR3 runs to 15 residues. The germline CDR1 and CDR2 sequences are SGHTA and FQGTGA. The CDR3 nucleotides read TGTGCCAGCAGTCGTAGCGGGAGCGGGTACAATGAGCAGTTCTTC. Protein product: CASSRSGSGYNEQFF. The whole variable domain, filled in from reference TRBV7-3 and TRBJ2-1, reads GAGVSQTPSNKVTEKGKYVELRCDPISGHTALYWYRQSLGQGPEFLIYFQGTGAADDSGLPNDRFFAVRPEGSVSTLKIQRTERGDSAVYLCASSRSGSGYNEQFFGPGTRLTVL.

CDR3 residues: CAARWGRTDTQYF. CDR3 bases: TGTGCCGCTCGATGGGGGCGGACAGATACGCAGTATTTT. The chain links TRBV21-1 to TRBJ2-3; TRBD1, the table's D call, lacks a check against the DNA. TRBV21-1 is a pseudogene locus. The CDR3 spans 13 residues.

The genes are TRBV5-1 and TRBJ2-1; D possibly corresponds to TRBD1 (6 bases). Germline-derived CDR1 and CDR2 are SGHRS and YFSETQ. The CDR3 consists of 16 residues. V dropped 1 base and J dropped 9 bases, with 20 bases sitting between them. The CDR3 coding sequence is TGCGCCAGCAGCTTGAGGTCTCCTCGGACAGTGGGTGAGCAGTTCTTC. This sequence encodes CASSLRSPRTVGEQFF.

The V and J genes are TRBV27 and TRBJ2-2; D may be TRBD1 (6 bases). The CDR3 covers 15 residues. The V and J ends lost 6 bases and 2 bases respectively, with 13 bases between them. CDR1 MNHEY and CDR2 SMNVEV come from the germline V gene (reference sequence). CDR3 DNA sequence: TGTGCCAGCAGAAAGGAGGACAGAAACACCGGGGAGCTGTTTTTT. Translation gives CASRKEDRNTGELFF.

The count of this clone is one. The V and J genes are TRBV11-2 and TRBJ2-3; tentative D call: TRBD1 (6 bases). Germline V gene sequence: CDR1 SGHAT, CDR2 FQNNGV. V was shortened by 5 bases and J by 5 bases, with 11 bases between the two germline ends. This CDR3 has 13 residues. Written as DNA, the CDR3 is TGTGCCAGCAGCCTGGGCAGGGGAGATACGCAGTATTTT. Residues: CASSLGRGDTQYF.

The rearrangement links TRBV10-1 to TRBJ2-1; D remains unclear. Germline V gene data show CDR1 as WNHNN and CDR2 as SYGVQD (reference sequence). This CDR3 has 14 amino acids. Trimming left V 3 bases short and J 8 bases short, with 14 bases between. The chain's CDR3 is CASSDGPGGYEQFF. The DNA for the CDR3 is TGCGCCAGCAGTGATGGTCCCGGCGGCTATGAGCAGTTCTTC.

The chain recombines TRBV11-2 with TRBJ2-5; 7 positions agree with TRBD2. CDR1 SGHAT and CDR2 FQNNGV come from the germline V gene. There are 15 residues in the CDR3. Losses at the gene ends were 1 base for V and 5 bases for J; bases not matched to a gene: 7. Here the CDR3 DNA reads TGTGCCAGCAGCTTAGTAGTGGCGCGGGGGGAGACCCAGTACTTC. Protein product: CASSLVVARGETQYF.

The table lists this clone with a count of one. This rearrangement joins TRBV28 to TRBJ2-7, with 7 bases that match TRBD2. The length of the CDR3 is 14 residues. V dropped 2 bases and J dropped 6; count of bases not matched to a gene: 7. CDR1 is MDHEN and CDR2 is SYDVKM in the germline V gene. The CDR3 DNA reads as TGTGCCAGCAGTTTAACGGGAGGCGCCGGCGAGCAGTACTTC. Its protein is CASSLTGGAGEQYF.

The rearrangement joins TRBV19 to TRBJ1-5, with D uncertain. Germline V gene data show CDR1 as LNHDA and CDR2 as SQIVND (reference sequence). Between the trimmed V and J ends, which lost 3 bases and 1 base, there was a span of 7 bases. CDR3 size: 14 residues. The CDR3 loop is CASSIPGSNQPQHF. The CDR3 nucleotides are TGTGCCAGTAGTATCCCCGGGAGCAATCAGCCCCAGCATTTT.

V gene TRBV18 combines with J gene TRBJ2-2, with 8 nucleotides matching TRBD2. The CDR3 contains 19 residues. The J segment lost 0 bases and the V segment lost 0 bases, leaving 9 bases of the junction unmatched. Germline CDR1 and CDR2: KGHSH and LQKENI. The DNA of the CDR3 is TGTGCCAGCTCACCACCGATCGAGCGGGGGCCACCGAACACCGGGGAGCTGTTTTTT. It specifies CASSPPIERGPPNTGELFF.

CDR3 sequence reads: CASSALRGGSNEQFF. Here the CDR3 DNA reads TGTGCCAGCAGTGCTCTGCGGGGTGGCTCCAATGAGCAGTTCTTC. The chain combines TRBV6-1 with TRBJ2-1, with D possibly TRBD2 on 6 matching bases. From germline, CDR1 is MNHNS and CDR2 SASEGT. The CDR3 extends over 15 amino acids. The V gene lost 4 bases and the J gene lost 6 bases, with 16 bases spanning the gap.

The chain has TRBV6-1 and TRBJ2-5; TRBD1 is a possible D gene (6 bases). The germline gives CDR1 MNHNS, CDR2 SASEGT. This CDR3 is 14 amino acids long. V was pared by 6 bases and J by 5 bases, with 16 bases between. CDR3 coding DNA: TGTGCCAGCAGCTCTAACAGGGAAACCGAGACCCAGTACTTC. The encoded protein is CASSSNRETETQYF.

This sequence joins TRBV5-1 and TRBJ1-5; D gene unclear. Germline V gene sequence: CDR1 SGHRS, CDR2 YFSETQ. V gave up 4 bases and J gave up 9 bases, with 17 bases separating them. This CDR3 spans 14 amino acids. CDR3 sequence (DNA): TGCGCCAGCAGCCAATCAGAGGCGTCTGGGCCCCAGCATTTT. Its translation: CASSQSEASGPQHF. The variable domain in full, completed from reference TRBV5-1 and TRBJ1-5, reads KAGVTQTPRYLIKTRGQQVTLSCSPISGHRSVSWYQQTPGQGLQFLFEYFSETQRNKGNFPGRFSGRQFSNSRSEMNVSTLELGDSALYLCASSQSEASGPQHFGDGTRLSIL.

A single count supports this clone. The chain links TRBV11-2 to TRBJ1-2, with TRBD1 as a possible D gene (6 bases). The CDR3 spans 13 residues. The V end lost 1 base, the J end lost 4 bases, and 7 bases lay between the germline ends. Germline CDR1 reads SGHAT; CDR2 reads FQNNGV. Written as DNA, the CDR3 is TGTGCCAGCAGCTTAGGGGACACCTATGGCTACACCTTC. This translates into CASSLGDTYGYTF.

The rearrangement joins TRBV6-4 to TRBJ2-5; perhaps TRBD2 as D (5 bases). Germline-derived CDR1 and CDR2 are MRHNA and SNTAGT. The CDR3 is made up of 13 amino acids. Trimming left V 7 bases short and J 5 bases short, with 14 bases between. The CDR3 DNA follows: TGTGCCAGCACCACGGACTGTAGGGAGACCCAGTACTTC. Protein sequence: CASTTDCRETQYF.

The J gene is TRBJ2-7, the V gene TRBV6-5, with TRBD1 as a possible D gene (6 bases). Germline CDR1 is MNHEY and CDR2 is SVGAGI. CDR3 length: 13 residues. The germline V and J ends were trimmed by 6 bases and 10 bases, with 19 bases remaining between them. CDR3 DNA: TGTGCCAGCAGCCTCGTACAGGGTCGAAGACAGTACTTC. Translated: CASSLVQGRRQYF.

This clone was found once. This sample also contains other DNA sequences that code for the same CDR3. This chain connects TRBV5-1 to TRBJ2-5; 8 positions match TRBD2. V shed 1 base and J 5 bases; nucleotides not matched to a gene: 1. CDR1 and CDR2 from the germline V gene are SGHRS and YFSETQ. The length of the CDR3 is 13 residues. CDR3 in DNA: TGCGCCAGCAGCTTGCCGGGAGGGGAGACCCAGTACTTC. Its protein is CASSLPGGETQYF.

The chain carries TRBV4-1 and TRBJ2-5, with 14 positions matching TRBD2. CDR1 and CDR2 from the germline V gene are MGHRA and YSYEKL. The CDR3 sequence is 18 residues long. Trimming removed 2 bases from V and 1 base from J; junction bases left unmatched: 6. The CDR3 nucleotides are TGCGCCAGCAGCCAAATGACTAGCGGGAGGGGTTCCCAAGAGACCCAGTACTTC. This gives the protein CASSQMTSGRGSQETQYF.

This clone has a single count. The chain couples TRBV6-5 to TRBJ2-2; TRBD1 matches at 7 bases. The CDR3 length is 13 residues. From germline, CDR1 is MNHEY and CDR2 SVGAGI. After removal of 4 bases from V and 6 bases from J, the junction contained 2 bases not matched to a gene. Written as DNA, the CDR3 is TGTGCCAGCAGTTGGGACAGTCCCGGGGAGCTGTTTTTT. Residues: CASSWDSPGELFF.

This chain links TRBV6-1 with TRBJ2-1; 10 bases align to TRBD1. The V segment lost 6 bases and the J segment 4 bases; nucleotides outside the gene matches: 6. This CDR3 comprises 15 residues. Per the germline V gene, CDR1 is MNHNS and CDR2 is SASEGT. CDR3 coding DNA: TGTGCCAGCAGAAAAGGGACAGGGGTTTACAATGAGCAGTTCTTC. Translated, it gives CASRKGTGVYNEQFF.

CDR3 residues: CASSIRAGGLYNSPLHF. The CDR3 bases are TGTGCCAGTAGTATACGGGCGGGGGGACTTTATAATTCACCCCTCCACTTT. The chain uses TRBV19 and TRBJ1-6, with D perhaps matching TRBD1 (5 bases). V lost 2 bases, J lost 4 bases, and 15 bases lay in between. The germline V gene has CDR1 LNHDA and CDR2 SQIVND (reference sequence). The CDR3 contains 17 residues.

The chain uses TRBV6-1 and TRBJ1-2, with 7 bases matching TRBD1. After removal of 2 bases from V and 4 bases from J, the junction contained 4 bases not matched to a gene. Germline V lookup: CDR1 MNHNS, CDR2 SASEGT. This CDR3 has 14 amino acids. CDR3 in DNA: TGTGCCAGCAGTGAAAACCGGGACAGCTATGGCTACACCTTC. Translated, it gives CASSENRDSYGYTF.

The chain uses TRBV27 and TRBJ1-1; TRBD1 matches at 7 bases. CDR3 length: 14 amino acids. The germline CDR1 and CDR2 sequences are MNHEY and SMNVEV (reference sequence). V gave up 4 bases and J gave up 7 bases; unmatched junction bases: 9. CDR3 sequence reads: CASSSFGTANEAFF. In nucleotides, the CDR3 is TGTGCCAGCAGTTCCTTTGGGACAGCAAATGAAGCTTTCTTT.

This chain uses TRBV11-1 with TRBJ1-1, with D uncertain. The CDR3 loop spans 14 amino acids. Germline assignment: CDR1 SGHAT and CDR2 FQDESV (reference sequence). The V end lost 3 bases, the J end lost 2 bases, and 10 bases lay between the germline ends. The CDR3 reads CASSLRISNTEAFF. CDR3 coding DNA: TGTGCCAGCAGCTTGCGTATCTCTAACACTGAAGCTTTCTTT.